Listed below are T cell receptor beta chains from one sample, sequenced in a study of beta chain features in type 1 diabetes. Generated by immunoSEQ multiplex PCR, the TCRdb table keeps only in-frame clones and is missing some. The table includes some 400,000 clones, roughly 16% detected once. Sequencing used naive CD4+ T cells from blood. The receptors originated from a woman under 30 in good health. The CDR3 runs from the conserved cysteine through the conserved F or W. A D gene is named only where the DNA matches it firmly.

d_call,v_call,cdr3_aa
-,TRBV6-5,CASTPMASSNEQFF
TRBD1,TRBV28,CASSSGTGASTNEKLFF
TRBD2,TRBV2,CASKRLAGVINEQFF
-,TRBV7-9,CASSSSGRDTEAFF
TRBD2,TRBV5-4,CASSLRTSGTDTQYF
TRBD1,TRBV6-6,CASSWDRLPSEQYF
TRBD1,TRBV11-2,CASSQGQLNEKLFF
-,TRBV28,CASSPSGETAYEQYF
TRBD1,TRBV7-8,CASSPRDRGITGELFF
-,TRBV28,CASIQGGGQEPQHF
TRBD2,TRBV13,CASSLGLAGPSSYEQYF
TRBD2,TRBV7-2,CASSSQIAGGFKETQYF
TRBD2,TRBV2,CASSDERGITYEQYF
TRBD1,TRBV19,CASSLRQGLLAF
TRBD2,TRBV7-2,CASSPSTSGRNEQFF
-,TRBV12-5,CASGADTGLNQPQHF
-,TRBV7-9,CATSQDSRGYTF
-,TRBV2,CASNGDSYNEQFF
-,TRBV9,CASSVGSQGRNIQYF
-,TRBV20-1,CSASSRETQYF
TRBD1,TRBV5-6,CASSFDREQTF
-,TRBV7-3,CASSLITSFRNEQFF
-,TRBV9,CASSVSGNPPGQPFF
TRBD2,TRBV30,CAWGKYGTSGKAEEQYF
-,TRBV29-1,CSVSPGGSGNTIYF
TRBD2,TRBV10-3,CAISGLAAHEQYF
-,TRBV28,CASSGDRSQYF
TRBD1,TRBV18,CASSPLPPRRGQGPTNYGYTF
TRBD2,TRBV29-1,CSSERGNYNEQFF
-,TRBV29-1,CSVALLNRNTEAFF
TRBD2,TRBV5-4,CASSPGGGGRNTDTQYF
-,TRBV19,CASSIAGLNTEAFF
-,TRBV7-2,CASSLTRAGANVLTF
TRBD2,TRBV25-1,CASGLAGGSDTQYF
-,TRBV30,CAWSLGTYEQYF
-,TRBV25-1,CASSLITEAFF
TRBD2,TRBV7-9,CASSKGTSAYTDTQYF
-,TRBV27,CASSFRPGGQPQHF
-,TRBV11-2,CASSRDRTNYGYTF
-,TRBV5-1,CASSLMNGGDTEAFF
TRBD2,TRBV5-1,CASSLSGSSGGYTDTQYF
TRBD1,TRBV5-4,CASSYGQEKYTF
-,TRBV9,CASSSRSGVNEQFF
TRBD2,TRBV28,CASSPLGLPSTDTQYF
TRBD2,TRBV7-2,CASSYSGGSYNEQFF
TRBD1,TRBV25-1,CASSESGTGGNEQFF
TRBD2,TRBV5-1,CASSPGGEETQYF
-,TRBV2,CASSEMTGRGETQYF
TRBD1,TRBV10-3,CAISGTRTGDTEAFF
TRBD2,TRBV9,CASSVTSGSSYNEQFF
-,TRBV5-6,CASSSRGAKGYNEQFF
-,TRBV7-9,CASSLPGVGYEQYF
-,TRBV9,CASSVGSSPDTQYF
TRBD2,TRBV5-1,CASSPTSGGNNEQFF
-,TRBV7-2,CASSLLADRATDTQYF
-,TRBV5-4,CASKSGVPDTQYF
-,TRBV30,CAWSRQRYQPQHF